This TCR beta chain was recorded in a study of PD-L1 blockade in urothelial cancer. The CDR3 covers 15 residues. Germline CDR1 SGHRS, CDR2 YFSETQ. V shed 4 bases and J 2 bases; nucleotides not matched to a gene: 7. Sequencing was performed with immunoSEQ multiplex PCR; in TCRdb, only in-frame clones are kept and a portion is missing. In the table there are roughly 87,000 clones, more than 70% of which are singletons. Described time point: pretreatment peripheral blood. J is TRBJ1-2 and V is TRBV5-1; 8 bases fit TRBD1. The receptor was isolated from a woman older than 75 with urothelial cancer. This material consisted of PBMCs, taken around atezolizumab (anti-PD-L1) treatment. CDR3 nucleotides: TGCGCCAGCAGCCTCAGGGGGCGAGGAAACTATGGCTACACCTTC. It encodes CASSLRGRGNYGYTF.